The 9 T cell receptor beta chains presented below share a single source sample, sequenced in a study of T cells in Graves' hyperthyroidism and ophthalmopathy. What was amplified from RNA transcripts were TCR beta CDR3 regions. In the first-round RT-PCR of the TCR CDR3, the HTBI primer set was used. MiXCR was run by TCRdb on the multiplex PCR reads, yielding one entry per CDR3 protein. In the table there are hundreds of thousands of distinct CDR3 sequences, roughly 14% of which are singletons. The material sequenced was blood. All receptors derive from a woman aged 25-40 years with Graves' hyperthyroidism that later progressed to Graves' ophthalmopathy.

The sample holds many counts of this clonotype. V gene TRBV28 combines with J gene TRBJ2-4; 8 positions agree with TRBD1. CDR3 length: 15 amino acids. Looked up from germline, CDR1 is MDHEN and CDR2 is SYDVKM. The J segment lost 0 bases and the V segment lost 5 bases, leaving 3 bases of the junction unmatched. The CDR3 loop reads CASSGQGKAKNIQYF. CDR3 in DNA: TGTGCCAGCAGTGGACAGGGAAAAGCCAAAAACATTCAGTACTTC.

CDR3 loop: CASSLAPRGGTGELFF. The CDR3 nucleotides are TGCGCCAGCAGCTTGGCCCCAAGGGGAGGGACCGGGGAGCTGTTTTTT. The V call is TRBV5-1, the J call TRBJ2-2; 7 positions match TRBD2. CDR1 is SGHRS, CDR2 YFSETQ, per germline. The V gene end was trimmed by 0 bases and the J gene end by 5 bases; junction bases not matched to a gene: 7. The CDR3 is made up of 16 amino acids.

Many counts were recorded for this clonotype. This chain joins TRBV7-9 and TRBJ1-1, with D perhaps TRBD1 (6 bases). The CDR3 consists of 15 residues. The germline V and J ends were trimmed by 1 base and 1 base, with 10 bases remaining between them. CDR1 is SEHNR and CDR2 is FQNEAQ in the germline V gene (reference sequence). CDR3 nucleotide sequence: TGTGCCAGCAGCTTAGGGGGGACACCGAACACTGAAGCTTTCTTT. It specifies CASSLGGTPNTEAFF.

The table lists this clonotype with a few counts. The chain is built from TRBV7-2 and TRBJ2-1; 8 positions agree with TRBD2. This CDR3 contains 16 residues. CDR1 and CDR2 from the germline V gene are SGHTA and FQGNSA. V shed 5 bases and J 5 bases; nucleotides not matched to a gene: 11. The CDR3 region has the DNA TGTGCCAGCAGCCCCTGGGAAGCGGGGGTTCACAATGAGCAGTTCTTC. Amino acids: CASSPWEAGVHNEQFF.

This clonotype came up many times. The V and J genes are TRBV10-2 and TRBJ2-7; D is unresolved. Trimming pared 3 bases from V and 3 bases from J, leaving 6 bases between. CDR1 is WSHSY and CDR2 is SAAADI in the germline V gene. CDR3 length: 12 residues. CDR3 in DNA: TGCGCCAGCAGTGACAGGATCTACGAGCAGTACTTC. Translated, it gives CASSDRIYEQYF.

There are many counts of this clonotype. The chain joins TRBV28 to TRBJ1-5, with no clear D. Germline CDR1 MDHEN, CDR2 SYDVKM. Between the trimmed V and J ends, which lost 1 base and 6 bases, there was a span of 10 bases. This CDR3 spans 14 amino acids. The CDR3 DNA reads as TGTGCCAGCAGTTTATATCGCGTGAGTCAGCCCCAGCATTTT. It translates to CASSLYRVSQPQHF.

The table lists this clonotype with many counts. The chain couples TRBV2 to TRBJ1-5; D remains unclear. CDR1 SNHLY and CDR2 FYNNEI come from the germline V gene. This CDR3 has 11 residues. V shed 4 bases and J shed 9 bases, with 7 bases lying between them. Here the CDR3 reads CASSVWGPQHF. The CDR3 DNA follows: TGTGCCAGCAGTGTATGGGGGCCCCAGCATTTT.

Regarding this clonotype: A much larger clonotype is one base distant, so this may be a read error. The V call is TRBV12-3 or TRBV12-4, the J call TRBJ2-2; 8 nucleotides align to TRBD1. The CDR3 totals 13 residues. CDR3 coding DNA: TGTGCCTGCAGTAACAGGGGGGCCGGGGAGCTGTTTTTT. The encoded protein is CACSNRGAGELFF.

In its sample, this clonotype was seen many times. The genes are TRBV29-1 and TRBJ2-1; tentative D call: TRBD2 (6 bases). Trimming removed 6 bases at V and 0 bases at J, with 9 bases between. The CDR3 sequence is 13 residues long. Germline CDR1 and CDR2: SQVTM and ANQGSEA. The CDR3 DNA follows: TGCAGCGTAGGAGGGAGCTCCTACAATGAGCAGTTCTTC. Translated, it gives CSVGGSSYNEQFF.